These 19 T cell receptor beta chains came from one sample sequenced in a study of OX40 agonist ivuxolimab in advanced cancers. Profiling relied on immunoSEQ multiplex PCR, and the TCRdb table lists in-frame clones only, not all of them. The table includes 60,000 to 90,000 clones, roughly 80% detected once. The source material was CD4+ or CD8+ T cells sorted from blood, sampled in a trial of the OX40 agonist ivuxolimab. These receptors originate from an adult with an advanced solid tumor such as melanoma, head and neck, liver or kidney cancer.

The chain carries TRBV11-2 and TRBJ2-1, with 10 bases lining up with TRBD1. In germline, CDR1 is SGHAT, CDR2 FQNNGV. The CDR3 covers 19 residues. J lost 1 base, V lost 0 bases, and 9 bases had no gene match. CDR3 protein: CASSLEDRGRSSSYNEQFF. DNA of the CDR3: TGTGCCAGCAGCTTAGAAGACAGGGGGCGATCCAGTTCCTACAATGAGCAGTTCTTC.

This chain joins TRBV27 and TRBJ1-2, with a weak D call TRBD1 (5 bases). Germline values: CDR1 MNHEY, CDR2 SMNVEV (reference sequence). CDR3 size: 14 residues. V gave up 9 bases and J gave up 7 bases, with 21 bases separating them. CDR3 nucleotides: TGTGCCAGTAAGAGGGGACGGGGAAGTGCTGGCTACACCTTC. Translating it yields CASKRGRGSAGYTF.

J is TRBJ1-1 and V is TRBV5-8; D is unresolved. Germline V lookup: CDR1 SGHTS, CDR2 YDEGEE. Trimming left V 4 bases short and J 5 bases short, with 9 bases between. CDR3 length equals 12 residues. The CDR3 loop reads CASSPPWTEAFF. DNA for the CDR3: TGTGCCAGCAGCCCTCCGTGGACTGAAGCTTTCTTT.

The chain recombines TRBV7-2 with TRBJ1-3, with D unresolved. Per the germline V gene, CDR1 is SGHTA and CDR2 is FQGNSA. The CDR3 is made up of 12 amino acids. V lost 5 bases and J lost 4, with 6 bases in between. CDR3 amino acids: CASSRSGNTIYF. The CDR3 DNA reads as TGTGCCAGCAGCCGGAGCGGAAACACCATATATTTT.

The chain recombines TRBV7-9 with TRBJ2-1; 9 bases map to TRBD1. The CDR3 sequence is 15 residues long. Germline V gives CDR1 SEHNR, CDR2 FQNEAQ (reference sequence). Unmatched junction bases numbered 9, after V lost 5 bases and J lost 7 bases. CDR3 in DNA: TGTGCCAGCAGCCGAACTCGGGACAGGGTGAATGAGCAGTTCTTC. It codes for CASSRTRDRVNEQFF.

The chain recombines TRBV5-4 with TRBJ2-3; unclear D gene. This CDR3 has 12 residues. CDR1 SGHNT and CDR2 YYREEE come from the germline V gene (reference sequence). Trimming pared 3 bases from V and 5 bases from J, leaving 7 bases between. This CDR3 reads CASSSGGDTQYF. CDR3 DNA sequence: TGTGCCAGCAGCTCAGGTGGAGATACGCAGTATTTT.

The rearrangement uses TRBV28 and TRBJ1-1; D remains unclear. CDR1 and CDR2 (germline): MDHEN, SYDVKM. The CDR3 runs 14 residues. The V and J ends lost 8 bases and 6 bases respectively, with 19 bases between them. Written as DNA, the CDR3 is TGTGCCAGCCGATCCCCCCAACCGCGGGCTGAAGCTTTCTTT. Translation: CASRSPQPRAEAFF. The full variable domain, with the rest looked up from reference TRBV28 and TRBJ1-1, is DVKVTQSSRYLVKRTGEKVFLECVQDMDHENMFWYRQDPGLGLRLIYFSYDVKMKEKGDIPEGYSVSREKKERFSLILESASTNQTSMYLCASRSPQPRAEAFFGQGTRLTVV.

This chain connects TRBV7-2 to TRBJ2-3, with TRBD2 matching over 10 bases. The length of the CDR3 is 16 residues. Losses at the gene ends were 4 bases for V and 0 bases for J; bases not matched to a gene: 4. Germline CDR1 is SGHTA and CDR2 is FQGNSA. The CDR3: CASSSTSGLSTDTQYF. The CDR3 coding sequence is TGTGCCAGCAGCTCGACTAGCGGGCTGAGCACAGATACGCAGTATTTT.

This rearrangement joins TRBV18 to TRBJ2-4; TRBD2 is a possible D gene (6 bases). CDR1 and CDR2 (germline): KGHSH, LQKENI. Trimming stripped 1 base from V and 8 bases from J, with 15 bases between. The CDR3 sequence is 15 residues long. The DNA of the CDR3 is TGTGCCAGCTCACCACAACCAGCGGGTGGAGACATTCAGTACTTC. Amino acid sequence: CASSPQPAGGDIQYF.

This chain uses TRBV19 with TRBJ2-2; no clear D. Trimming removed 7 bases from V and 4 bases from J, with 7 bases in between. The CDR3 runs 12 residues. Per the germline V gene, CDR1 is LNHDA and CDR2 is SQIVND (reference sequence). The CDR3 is CASIRFTGELFF. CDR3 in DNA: TGTGCCAGTATTCGTTTCACCGGGGAGCTGTTTTTT.

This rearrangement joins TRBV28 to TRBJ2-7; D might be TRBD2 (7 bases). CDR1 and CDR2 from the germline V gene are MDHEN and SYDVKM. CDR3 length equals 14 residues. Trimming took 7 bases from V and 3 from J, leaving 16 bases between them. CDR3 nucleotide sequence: TGTGCCAGCATCTCCCGAGGGGGGGGCTACGAGCAGTACTTC. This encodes CASISRGGGYEQYF.

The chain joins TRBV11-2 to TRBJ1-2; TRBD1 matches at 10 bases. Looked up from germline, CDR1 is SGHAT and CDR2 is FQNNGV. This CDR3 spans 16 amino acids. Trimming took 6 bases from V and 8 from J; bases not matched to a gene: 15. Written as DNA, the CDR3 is TGTGCCAGCAGGCCACTCGACAGGGGGCGTAAATTCGGCTACACCTTC. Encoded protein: CASRPLDRGRKFGYTF.

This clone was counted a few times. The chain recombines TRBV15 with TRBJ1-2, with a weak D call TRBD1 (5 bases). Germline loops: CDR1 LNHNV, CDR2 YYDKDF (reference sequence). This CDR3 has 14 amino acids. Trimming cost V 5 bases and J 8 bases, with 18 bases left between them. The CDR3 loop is CATSQDPEGRGYTF. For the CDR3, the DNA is TGTGCCACCAGCCAGGACCCGGAGGGGAGAGGCTACACCTTC.

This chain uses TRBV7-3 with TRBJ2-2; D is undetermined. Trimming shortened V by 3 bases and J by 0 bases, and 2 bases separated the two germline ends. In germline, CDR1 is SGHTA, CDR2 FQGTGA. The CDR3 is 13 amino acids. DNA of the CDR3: TGTGCCAGCAGCTTCGCGAACACCGGGGAGCTGTTTTTT. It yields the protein CASSFANTGELFF.

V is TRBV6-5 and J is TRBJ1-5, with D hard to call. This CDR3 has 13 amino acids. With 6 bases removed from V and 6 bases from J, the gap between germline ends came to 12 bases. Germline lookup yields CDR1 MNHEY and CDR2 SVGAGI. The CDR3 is CASRAGYGQPQHF. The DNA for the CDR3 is TGTGCCAGCAGGGCGGGTTATGGTCAGCCCCAGCATTTT.

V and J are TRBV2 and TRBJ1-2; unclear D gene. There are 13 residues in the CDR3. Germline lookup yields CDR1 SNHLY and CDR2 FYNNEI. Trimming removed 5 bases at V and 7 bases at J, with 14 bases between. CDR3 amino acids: CASSLRSGGGYTF. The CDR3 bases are TGTGCCAGCAGTCTCCGGTCAGGCGGTGGCTACACCTTC.

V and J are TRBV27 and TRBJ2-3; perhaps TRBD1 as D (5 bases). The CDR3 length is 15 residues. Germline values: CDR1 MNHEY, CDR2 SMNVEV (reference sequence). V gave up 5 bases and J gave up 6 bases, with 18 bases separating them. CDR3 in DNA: TGTGCCAGCAGTCGACAGCATTACGCATTGGATACGCAGTATTTT. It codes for CASSRQHYALDTQYF.

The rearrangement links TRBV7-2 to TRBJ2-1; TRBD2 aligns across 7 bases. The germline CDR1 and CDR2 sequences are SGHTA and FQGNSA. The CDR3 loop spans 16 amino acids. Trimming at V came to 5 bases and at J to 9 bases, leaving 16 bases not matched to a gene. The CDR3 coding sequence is TGTGCCAGCAGCCCTACCGGGTCGGGAGGATCTGGTGAGCAGTTCTTC. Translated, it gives CASSPTGSGGSGEQFF.

The CDR3: CASSLSGRGSSPLHF. The CDR3 coding sequence is TGTGCCAGCAGTTTATCAGGGAGAGGTAGTTCACCCCTCCACTTT. This chain links TRBV27 with TRBJ1-6; D ambiguous. V lost 0 bases to trimming and J lost 9 bases, with 12 bases between them. The V gene's germline CDR1 is MNHEY and CDR2 SMNVEV (reference sequence). The CDR3 length is 15 residues.